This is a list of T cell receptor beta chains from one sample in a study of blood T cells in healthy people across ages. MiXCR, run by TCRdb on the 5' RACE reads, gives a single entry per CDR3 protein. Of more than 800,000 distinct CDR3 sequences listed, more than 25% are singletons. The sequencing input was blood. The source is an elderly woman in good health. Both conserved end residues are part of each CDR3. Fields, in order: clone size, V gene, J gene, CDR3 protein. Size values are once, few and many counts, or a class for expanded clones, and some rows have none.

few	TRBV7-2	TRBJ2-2	CASSFLAGGPSGELFF
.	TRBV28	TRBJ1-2	CASSLQATSLYGYTF
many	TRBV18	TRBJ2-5	CASSPPMDQETQYF
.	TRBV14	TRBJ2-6	CASTSRDRGEGANVLTF
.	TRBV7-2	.	CASSTFLAVADEQYF
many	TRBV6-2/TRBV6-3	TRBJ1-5	CASRLLHSNQPQHF
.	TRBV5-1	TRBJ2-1	CASRAGTESYNEQFF
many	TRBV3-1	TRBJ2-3	CASSQAGGQQLPSTQYF
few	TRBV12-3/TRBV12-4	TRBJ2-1	CASSLGGGGVEDEQFF
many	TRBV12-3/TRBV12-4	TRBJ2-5	CASSPSGQETQYF
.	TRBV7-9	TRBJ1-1	CASSRPSGSTFEAFF
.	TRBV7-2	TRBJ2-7	CASGLAVSEQYF
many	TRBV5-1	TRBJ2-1	CASSFESPQIHEQFF
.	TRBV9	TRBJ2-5	CASSLTPGETQYF
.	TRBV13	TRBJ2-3	CASTPQGGVVDTQYF
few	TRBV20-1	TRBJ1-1	CSAREGEEKGGRAFF